This T cell receptor (beta chain) was identified during a study of T cell responses to AZD1222 COVID-19 vaccine. The study's findings and limits: As reported, nearly half of all spike-specific TCRs target variant regions that are unmutated. Clonal diversity may have been underestimated, and the donors were mostly white British, with more females than males. Repertoires were collected only later (after the peak T cell response had occurred). At 160-218 and 743-854, vaccine-associated CD4 TCRs were dominant, and they spanned spike.

Of note for this clone: Its antigen is undetermined.

Germline V gene data show CDR1 as SGHVS and CDR2 as FQNEAQ. The CDR3 extends over 15 amino acids. The V gene end was trimmed by 5 bases and the J gene end by 10 bases; junction bases not matched to a gene: 12. Measured with immunoSEQ multiplex PCR; TCRdb has only the in-frame clones, and not every one. Of approximately 110,000 clones detected, approximately 96% appear once; the ten largest clones hold more than 2%. The chain is built from TRBV7-8 and TRBJ1-2; 11 nucleotides align to TRBD1. The source material was peripheral blood, sampled on day 0 of AZD1222 vaccination. The clonotype was recovered from an adult in good health. The CDR3 nucleotides read TGTGCCAGCAGCACTCCCGGGACAGGGGGAAAGTCCTACACCTTC. Amino acids: CASSTPGTGGKSYTF.